This passage covers 3 T cell receptor beta chains from one sample sequenced in a study of blood T cells in healthy people across ages. A second about 6 to 12 cycle PCR used barcoded and J-beta primers. TCRdb re-analysed the 5' RACE reads in MiXCR, keeping a single row per CDR3 protein. The repertoire consists of 800,000 or so distinct CDR3 sequences, with more than 20% occurring once and the leading ten covering 3% to 4.5%. The data were also submitted as part of a second study, on T cells of mothers and their children.

Sequencing input: blood. The receptors shown here come from a boy aged 5-17 years in good health.

V usage is TRBV9 and J usage is TRBJ2-2; D uncertain. The germline V gene has CDR1 SGDLS and CDR2 YYNGEE. CDR3 length: 14 amino acids. V was pared by 4 bases and J by 7 bases, with 14 bases between. CDR3 residues: CASSPWVVIGELFF. The CDR3, as DNA: TGTGCCAGCAGCCCTTGGGTGGTGATCGGGGAGCTGTTTTTT. Combining the CDR3 with reference TRBV9 and TRBJ2-2 gives the whole variable domain DSGVTQTPKHLITATGQRVTLRCSPRSGDLSVYWYQQSLDQGLQFLIQYYNGEERAKGNILERFSAQQFPDLHSELNLSSLELGDSALYFCASSPWVVIGELFFGEGSRLTVL.

This clonotype showed up many times. The chain carries TRBV28 and TRBJ1-4; the D gene is possibly TRBD1 (5 bases). V was shortened by 3 bases and J by 7 bases, with 12 bases between the two germline ends. The CDR3 loop spans 14 amino acids. Germline CDR1 MDHEN, CDR2 SYDVKM. CDR3 in DNA: TGTGCCAGCAGTTTGCCGAACAGGTCTGAAAAACTGTTTTTT. Translation gives CASSLPNRSEKLFF.

J is TRBJ2-5 and V is TRBV29-1; 9 nucleotides agree with TRBD1. This CDR3 comprises 15 residues. V lost 4 bases to trimming and J lost 13 bases; unmatched junction nucleotides: 19. CDR1 and CDR2 from the germline V gene are SQVTM and ANQGSEA. The CDR3 DNA is TGCAGCGTTGGCCCTGGGGGGACAGGGCTTCGAGCCCGGTACTTC. This translates into CSVGPGGTGLRARYF.